These 28 T cell receptor beta chains originate from one sample sequenced in a study of persistence of HIV-infected CD4 T cells. Their antigen targets remain unknown. The stimulus was an HIV-1 Gag 15-mer peptide pool, 0.85 to 1 ug/peptide/mL. CD40L/CD69 double-negative CD45RO-high memory CD4+ T cells were collected. The libraries were made with immunoSEQ version 4 in survey mode. The method was immunoSEQ multiplex PCR; TCRdb's version includes in-frame clones alone and lacks a portion of them. The table records about 36,000 clones, approximately 78% of them present only once. The specimen comprised cultured CD4+ T cells from PBMCs, sampled from a patient who received antiretroviral therapy. The receptors shown here come from an adult with HIV. The donor label of this sample is uncertain.

The chain is built from TRBV6-5 and TRBJ1-6; D unresolved. The CDR3 extends over 12 amino acids. Germline lookup yields CDR1 MNHEY and CDR2 SVGAGI. V dropped 0 bases and J dropped 10 bases, with 4 bases sitting between them. CDR3 sequence (DNA): TGTGCCAGCAGTTACTCGAAATCACCCCTCCACTTT. Translation: CASSYSKSPLHF.

J is TRBJ1-5 and V is TRBV7-6, with D possibly matching TRBD1 (6 bases). The V end was cut by 1 base, the J end by 5 bases, with 6 bases between. CDR1 is SGHVS and CDR2 is FNYEAQ in the germline V gene. This CDR3 spans 13 amino acids. DNA for the CDR3: TGTGCCAGCAGCTTAGACAGGGATCAGCCCCAGCATTTT. This sequence encodes CASSLDRDQPQHF.

The genes are TRBV29-1 and TRBJ1-1; tentatively, D is TRBD1 (5 bases). V was cut by 6 bases and J by 10 bases, with 18 bases left in between. The CDR3 is 12 residues long. In germline, CDR1 is SQVTM, CDR2 ANQGSEA. Written as DNA, the CDR3 is TGCAGCGTGGTCCCGGGACCGAGCCGAGCTTTCTTT. Its translation is CSVVPGPSRAFF. The entire variable domain, with the rest obtained from reference TRBV29-1 and TRBJ1-1, is as follows: SAVISQKPSRDICQRGTSLTIQCQVDSQVTMMFWYRQQPGQSLTLIATANQGSEATYESGFVIDKFPISRPNLTFSTLTVSNMSPEDSSIYLCSVVPGPSRAFFGQGTRLTVV.

V gene TRBV6-2 or TRBV6-3 combines with J gene TRBJ2-5; D remains ambiguous. The CDR3 covers 17 residues. V was trimmed by 4 bases and J by 2 bases, leaving 20 bases between them. Germline loops: CDR1 MNHEY, CDR2 SVGEGT. The CDR3 region is CASSSGSAVRLQETQYF. The CDR3 nucleotides are TGTGCCAGCAGTTCTGGATCCGCTGTTAGACTTCAAGAGACCCAGTACTTC.

The chain recombines TRBV6-5 with TRBJ1-2; D possibly corresponds to TRBD1 (6 bases). The CDR3 is made up of 15 amino acids. V was pared by 8 bases and J by 5 bases, with 21 bases between. Germline CDR1 MNHEY, CDR2 SVGAGI. CDR3 protein: CASHRDISSGYGYTF. The DNA of the CDR3 is TGTGCCAGCCATCGGGACATCTCGTCGGGTTATGGCTACACCTTC.

The V and J genes are TRBV5-1 and TRBJ2-7; TRBD1 matches at 7 bases. Germline-derived CDR1 and CDR2 are SGHRS and YFSETQ. Germline trimming cut 4 bases from V and 4 bases from J; bases unmatched to any gene: 2. The CDR3 covers 12 residues. The DNA of the CDR3 is TGCGCCAGCAGCCAACAGGGGTACGAGCAGTACTTC. Translating gives CASSQQGYEQYF.

A note on this clone: Relative to the germline gene, one junction end is altered; a read error may explain this. The chain joins TRBV19 to TRBJ2-3; TRBD1 matches 12 bases. The CDR3 extends over 14 amino acids. Germline lookup yields CDR1 LNHDA and CDR2 SQIVND (reference sequence). The CDR3 coding sequence is TGCGGGACAGGGGGCGCCGGGGACTCAGATACGCAGTATTTT. Protein sequence: CGTGGAGDSDTQYF. The whole variable domain, remainder taken from reference TRBV19 and TRBJ2-3, is DGGITQSPKYLFRKEGQNVTLSCEQNLNHDAMYWYRQDPGQGLRLIYYSQIVNDFQKGDIAEGYSVSREKKESFPLTVTSAQKNPTAFYLCGTGGAGDSDTQYFGPGTRLTVL.

V and J are TRBV3-1 (or the pseudogene TRBV3-2) and TRBJ1-3; no firm D call. Germline values: CDR1 LGHDT, CDR2 YNNKEL (reference sequence). The length of the CDR3 is 19 residues. V dropped 1 base and J dropped 0 bases, with 19 bases sitting between them. This CDR3 is CASSQVRLGRSSSGNTIYF. For the CDR3, the DNA is TGTGCCAGCAGCCAAGTTCGGCTAGGGAGATCCTCCTCTGGAAACACCATATATTTT.

This clone was detected only once. The chain links TRBV21-1 to TRBJ1-2; the table assigns TRBD1, which was not confirmed against the DNA. TRBV21-1 has pseudogene status. The CDR3 consists of 14 residues. The CDR3 reads CASSNNSINYGYTF. For the CDR3, the DNA is TGTGCCAGCAGCAATAACAGTATTAACTATGGCTACACCTTC.

This rearrangement joins TRBV19 to TRBJ2-1, with 9 bases identical to TRBD1. CDR3 size: 16 residues. Germline V gene lookup returns CDR1 LNHDA and CDR2 SQIVND (reference sequence). J gave up 5 bases and V 5 bases, and 10 bases lay outside the gene matches. As DNA, the CDR3 is TGTGCCAGTAGTCCGCGGACAGGGGTTATACACAATGAGCAGTTCTTC. This translates into CASSPRTGVIHNEQFF.

V is TRBV5-1 and J is TRBJ2-7; either TRBD1 or TRBD2 may fit D (7 bases each). Germline V gene lookup returns CDR1 SGHRS and CDR2 YFSETQ. V shed 1 base and J shed 4 bases, with 15 bases lying between them. This CDR3 is built from 15 residues. The CDR3 here is CASSLLGGGNYEQYV. The CDR3 nucleotides read TGCGCCAGCAGCTTGTTGGGAGGGGGCAATTACGAGCAGTACGTC.

The chain has TRBV5-1 and TRBJ1-2; D is undetermined. V lost 4 bases and J 5 bases, leaving 12 bases between the germline ends. CDR1 and CDR2 from the germline V gene are SGHRS and YFSETQ. The CDR3 length is 13 residues. CDR3 sequence reads: CASSATERYGYTF. DNA of the CDR3: TGCGCCAGCAGCGCGACCGAGAGGTATGGCTACACCTTC.

V usage is TRBV5-4 and J usage is TRBJ2-7; no definite D call. Germline-derived CDR1 and CDR2 are SGHNT and YYREEE (reference sequence). The CDR3 runs to 13 residues. Trimming took 0 bases from V and 2 from J, leaving 6 bases between them. The CDR3 coding sequence is TGTGCCAGCAGCTTGGGGTCAGCCTACGAGCAGTACTTC. Encoded protein: CASSLGSAYEQYF.

The J gene is TRBJ1-2, the V gene TRBV6-5; D possibly corresponds to TRBD1 (5 bases). Germline V gene sequence: CDR1 MNHEY, CDR2 SVGAGI. The CDR3 consists of 13 residues. Trimming removed 5 bases at V and 2 bases at J, with 9 bases between. CDR3 amino acids: CASSLQENYGYTF. As DNA, the CDR3 is TGTGCCAGCAGTCTACAGGAAAACTATGGCTACACCTTC.

The rearrangement uses TRBV30 and TRBJ1-4; 8 bases fit TRBD1. The CDR3 contains 14 residues. The trim removed 2 bases at V and 7 bases at J, leaving 6 bases unmatched. CDR1 and CDR2 from the germline V gene are GTSNPN and SVGIG (reference sequence). CDR3 loop: CAWSIGQGVEKLFF. The CDR3 DNA sequence: TGTGCCTGGAGTATAGGACAGGGTGTTGAAAAACTGTTTTTT.

V and J are TRBV7-6 and TRBJ2-1, with 10 bases that match TRBD2. The V and J ends lost 2 bases and 9 bases, in that order; junction bases with no gene match: 7. This CDR3 contains 15 residues. Germline CDR1 SGHVS, CDR2 FNYEAQ. The CDR3 spells CASSLPSGGGSEQFF. CDR3 DNA sequence: TGTGCCAGCAGCTTACCTAGCGGGGGAGGGAGTGAGCAGTTCTTC.

This chain uses TRBV6-5 with TRBJ2-6; D not certain. This CDR3 spans 13 amino acids. The germline CDR1 and CDR2 sequences are MNHEY and SVGAGI. Trimming left V 6 bases short and J 4 bases short, with 7 bases between. CDR3 residues: CASRLVGANVLTF. CDR3 bases: TGTGCCAGCAGGCTTGTCGGGGCCAACGTCCTGACTTTC.

This chain connects TRBV24-1 to TRBJ2-1, with D perhaps TRBD1 or TRBD2 (7 bases each). Trimming stripped 1 base from V and 8 bases from J, with 17 bases between. There are 16 residues in the CDR3. Germline CDR1 is KGHDR and CDR2 is SFDVKD. The CDR3 is CATSDFPGGGRYEQFF. The CDR3, as DNA: TGTGCCACCAGTGATTTCCCAGGGGGGGGGCGTTATGAGCAGTTCTTC.

The gene calls are TRBV19 and TRBJ1-5; D may be TRBD1 (5 bases). This CDR3 is built from 13 residues. Trimming took 6 bases from V and 6 from J, leaving 12 bases between them. Germline V gene data show CDR1 as LNHDA and CDR2 as SQIVND (reference sequence). The CDR3 here is CASSDSRGQPQHF. DNA of the CDR3: TGTGCCAGTAGCGACAGTCGGGGTCAGCCCCAGCATTTT.

This chain joins TRBV7-6 and TRBJ2-3; 12 positions agree with TRBD2. This CDR3 region has 18 residues. The V gene end was trimmed by 2 bases and the J gene end by 4 bases; junction bases not matched to a gene: 10. Germline assignment: CDR1 SGHVS and CDR2 FNYEAQ. The CDR3 here is CASSLLASGGARADTQYF. CDR3 DNA: TGTGCCAGCAGCTTACTTGCTAGCGGGGGGGCCCGGGCAGATACGCAGTATTTT. Variable domain in full (rest from reference TRBV7-6 and TRBJ2-3): GAGVSQSPRYKVTKRGQDVALRCDPISGHVSLYWYRQALGQGPEFLTYFNYEAQQDKSGLPNDRFSAERPEGSISTLTIQRTEQRDSAMYRCASSLLASGGARADTQYFGPGTRLTVL.

This clone was counted between two and nine times. This chain joins TRBV4-2 and TRBJ2-5; 10 bases are shared with TRBD2. CDR3 length equals 20 residues. Germline trimming cut 0 bases from V and 5 bases from J; bases unmatched to any gene: 18. Germline-derived CDR1 and CDR2 are LGHNA and YNFKEQ. The CDR3 here is CASSQDGAPVAGGPGETQYF. CDR3 nucleotides: TGTGCCAGCAGCCAAGATGGGGCCCCTGTAGCGGGGGGCCCGGGCGAGACCCAGTACTTC.

This chain uses TRBV5-1 with TRBJ2-7; 9 nucleotides match TRBD1. V lost 7 bases to trimming and J lost 3 bases; unmatched junction nucleotides: 2. The CDR3 runs to 12 residues. The germline CDR1 and CDR2 sequences are SGHRS and YFSETQ. The CDR3 reads CASGTGYYEQYF. CDR3 coding DNA: TGCGCCAGCGGGACAGGGTACTACGAGCAGTACTTC. Combining the CDR3 with reference TRBV5-1 and TRBJ2-7 gives the whole variable domain KAGVTQTPRYLIKTRGQQVTLSCSPISGHRSVSWYQQTPGQGLQFLFEYFSETQRNKGNFPGRFSGRQFSNSRSEMNVSTLELGDSALYLCASGTGYYEQYFGPGTRLTVT.

This clone appeared once. The J gene is TRBJ1-1, the V gene TRBV5-1, with D perhaps TRBD1 (6 bases). Germline V gives CDR1 SGHRS, CDR2 YFSETQ. Trimming left V 0 bases short and J 6 bases short, with 12 bases between. The CDR3 consists of 14 residues. CDR3 in amino acids: CASSLEGTKAEAFF. The CDR3 nucleotides are TGCGCCAGCAGCTTGGAAGGGACAAAGGCTGAAGCTTTCTTT.

The chain is built from TRBV7-3 and TRBJ1-1; D may be TRBD1 (6 bases). V gave up 2 bases and J gave up 1 base, with 8 bases separating them. The germline V gene has CDR1 SGHTA and CDR2 FQGTGA. The CDR3 is made up of 14 amino acids. Written as DNA, the CDR3 is TGTGCCAGCAGCTTACAGGGGCCGAACACTGAAGCTTTCTTT. Translation gives CASSLQGPNTEAFF.

This clone is a singleton in its sample. The chain has TRBV10-1 and TRBJ2-3, with 8 bases matching TRBD1. Germline CDR1 and CDR2: WNHNN and SYGVQD (reference sequence). Trimming took 1 base from V and 4 from J; bases not matched to a gene: 1. The CDR3 totals 14 residues. CDR3 coding DNA: TGCGCCAGCAGTGAGTTGACAGGGGCAGATACGCAGTATTTT. As protein: CASSELTGADTQYF.

This chain links TRBV5-8 with TRBJ1-5; the match to TRBD1 covers 8 bases. The CDR3 length is 14 residues. J gave up 4 bases and V 4 bases, and 4 bases lay outside the gene matches. From germline, CDR1 is SGHTS and CDR2 YDEGEE. CDR3 residues: CASSRDRRNQPQHF. The CDR3 DNA is TGTGCCAGCAGCCGGGACAGGCGAAATCAGCCCCAGCATTTT.

This clone has only a few counts. This chain links TRBV9 with TRBJ1-4; weak D call: TRBD1 (6 bases). The CDR3 is made up of 15 amino acids. V was trimmed by 0 bases and J by 7 bases, leaving 13 bases between them. CDR1 is SGDLS, CDR2 YYNGEE, per germline. The chain's CDR3 is CASSVEGRGGEKLFF. CDR3 DNA: TGTGCCAGCAGCGTAGAGGGCAGGGGAGGTGAAAAACTGTTTTTT. Looking up the rest from reference TRBV9 and TRBJ1-4 gives the full variable domain: DSGVTQTPKHLITATGQRVTLRCSPRSGDLSVYWYQQSLDQGLQFLIQYYNGEERAKGNILERFSAQQFPDLHSELNLSSLELGDSALYFCASSVEGRGGEKLFFGSGTQLSVL.

This rearrangement joins TRBV5-1 to TRBJ1-1; tentative D call: TRBD1 (5 bases). Deletions cut 0 bases from V and 1 base from J, with 13 bases between. Germline CDR1 reads SGHRS; CDR2 reads YFSETQ. The CDR3 length is 16 residues. The CDR3 loop reads CASSLETGLQNTEAFF. The DNA of the CDR3 is TGCGCCAGCAGCTTGGAAACGGGACTCCAGAACACTGAAGCTTTCTTT. Full variable domain (outside the CDR3, taken from reference TRBV5-1 and TRBJ1-1): KAGVTQTPRYLIKTRGQQVTLSCSPISGHRSVSWYQQTPGQGLQFLFEYFSETQRNKGNFPGRFSGRQFSNSRSEMNVSTLELGDSALYLCASSLETGLQNTEAFFGQGTRLTVV.